These 27 T cell receptor beta chains were all obtained from the same sample, sequenced in a study of monozygotic twins with inflammatory bowel disease. No DNA is given; TCRdb re-called the 5' RACE reads and lists each CDR3 protein once. This sample's table has about 380,000 distinct CDR3 sequences. Sequencing input: blood. Receptors were obtained from a human donor with ulcerative colitis or Crohn's disease, or a healthy co-twin of an affected twin (not recorded which).

This sequence joins TRBV6-2 or TRBV6-3 and TRBJ2-4; the TCRdb D gene call, TRBD1, has no DNA to confirm it. Germline V gene sequence: CDR1 MNHEY, CDR2 SVGEGT. The CDR3 has 14 residues. CDR3 amino acids: CASTGTGKSNIQYF.

The genes are TRBV18 and TRBJ1-2; TCRdb outputs TRBD1, but without DNA this stays unchecked. CDR1 KGHSH and CDR2 LQKENI come from the germline V gene. The CDR3 is 15 amino acids. Here the CDR3 reads CASSVGQGSNYGYTF.

The chain has TRBV20-1 and TRBJ1-5; the D call of TRBD1 rests on TCRdb alone, since no DNA is present to check it. Germline CDR1 is DFQATT and CDR2 is SNEGSKA (reference sequence). The CDR3 covers 13 residues. CDR3 residues: CSAQGYSNQPQHF.

This chain uses TRBV10-3 with TRBJ2-7; TCRdb's assignment of TRBD1 cannot be checked, as there is no DNA. CDR1 is ENHRY, CDR2 SYGVKD, per germline. The CDR3 runs 13 residues. Here the CDR3 reads CATKGDTGYEQYF.

This chain links TRBV24-1 with TRBJ1-5. The CDR3 is made up of 16 amino acids. The V gene's germline CDR1 is KGHDR and CDR2 SFDVKD. CDR3 amino acids: CATSDSSRGYAQPQHF.

The chain couples TRBV4-2 to TRBJ1-2; there is no DNA to check the TCRdb D call of TRBD1. Germline CDR1 is LGHNA and CDR2 is YNFKEQ. CDR3 length: 17 amino acids. CDR3 amino acids: CASSQELSGQVFYGYTF.

The chain couples TRBV5-1 to TRBJ2-1; TCRdb's assignment of TRBD2 cannot be checked, as there is no DNA. Germline values: CDR1 SGHRS, CDR2 YFSETQ. This CDR3 spans 15 amino acids. The CDR3: CASSLGLAVNNEQFF.

This chain joins TRBV7-8 and TRBJ2-1; TCRdb calls TRBD1, which cannot be checked without DNA. Germline values: CDR1 SGHVS, CDR2 FQNEAQ. This CDR3 has 15 residues. The CDR3 loop is CASSLGQISYNEQFF.

This CDR3 reads CSVSGGGTGPYEQYF. The chain uses TRBV29-1 and TRBJ2-7; the TRBD1 assignment by TCRdb is unverifiable without DNA. The CDR3 spans 15 residues. Germline loops: CDR1 SQVTM, CDR2 ANQGSEA.

The chain joins TRBV20-1 to TRBJ2-1; without DNA, the TCRdb call of TRBD1 cannot be checked. From germline, CDR1 is DFQATT and CDR2 SNEGSKA (reference sequence). This CDR3 contains 12 residues. The CDR3 reads CSASRRDNEQFF.

The genes are TRBV5-1 and TRBJ1-2; the D call of TRBD1 rests on TCRdb alone, since no DNA is present to check it. CDR1 SGHRS and CDR2 YFSETQ come from the germline V gene. The CDR3 length is 13 residues. CDR3 amino acids: CASSLRQGWGYTF.

CDR3 region: CASGWDNTGELFF. This chain joins TRBV25-1 and TRBJ2-2. The CDR3 is made up of 13 amino acids. Germline CDR1 MGHDK, CDR2 SYGVNS.

The chain links TRBV7-9 to TRBJ1-6. The CDR3 runs 15 residues. The V gene's germline CDR1 is SEHNR and CDR2 FQNEAQ (reference sequence). This chain's CDR3 is CASSLHGDGSSPLHF.

The chain combines TRBV7-9 with TRBJ2-7; the TCRdb call, TRBD1, lacks DNA for checking. Germline CDR1 reads SEHNR; CDR2 reads FQNEAQ (reference sequence). The CDR3 is made up of 14 amino acids. The CDR3 here is CASSGRDRDHEQYF. Filled out from reference TRBV7-9 and TRBJ2-7, the complete variable domain reads DTGVSQNPRHKITKRGQNVTFRCDPISEHNRLYWYRQTLGQGPEFLTYFQNEAQLEKSRLLSDRFSAERPKGSFSTLEIQRTEQGDSAMYLCASSGRDRDHEQYFGPGTRLTVT.

The chain has TRBV15 and TRBJ1-3; TCRdb outputs TRBD1, but without DNA this stays unchecked. Germline V lookup: CDR1 LNHNV, CDR2 YYDKDF (reference sequence). The CDR3 length is 16 residues. This CDR3 is CATSRGRGNSGNTIYF.

The chain combines TRBV7-9 with TRBJ1-1; the TRBD1 assignment by TCRdb is unverifiable without DNA. There are 17 residues in the CDR3. CDR1 SEHNR and CDR2 FQNEAQ come from the germline V gene (reference sequence). CDR3 residues: CASSLYKSRDRDTEAFF.

The chain is built from TRBV5-1 and TRBJ1-5; TCRdb indicates TRBD1, and absent DNA this call remains unverified. This CDR3 comprises 15 residues. Germline CDR1 and CDR2: SGHRS and YFSETQ. The CDR3 here is CASSFDGDGNQPQHF.

The chain has TRBV7-2 and TRBJ1-1; TCRdb picks TRBD1, but there is no DNA to check that call. The CDR3 contains 12 residues. From germline, CDR1 is SGHTA and CDR2 FQGNSA. CDR3 sequence: CASSGDGREAFF.

The J gene is TRBJ2-4, the V gene TRBV7-9. Germline-derived CDR1 and CDR2 are SEHNR and FQNEAQ (reference sequence). CDR3 length: 12 residues. CDR3 region: CASSVEQAGGDF.

The chain carries TRBV7-9 and TRBJ2-7; the D gene TCRdb calls, TRBD2, cannot be checked with no DNA. CDR3 length equals 13 residues. Germline CDR1 is SEHNR and CDR2 is FQNEAQ (reference sequence). CDR3 region: CASSLEYAGEQYF.

The J gene is TRBJ2-5, the V gene TRBV5-1; lacking DNA, the TRBD2 call made by TCRdb goes unchecked. Germline assignment: CDR1 SGHRS and CDR2 YFSETQ. CDR3 length: 15 amino acids. The CDR3 is CASSSQRGGEETQYF.

The V gene is TRBV12-3 or TRBV12-4, the J gene TRBJ2-7. The CDR3 is 13 amino acids. Here the CDR3 reads CASSPYISYEQYF.

This chain links TRBV19 with TRBJ2-3; TCRdb lists TRBD1, though no DNA is available to test this call. This CDR3 has 15 amino acids. Germline loops: CDR1 LNHDA, CDR2 SQIVND (reference sequence). CDR3 sequence: CASKQGIWGTDTQYF. The entire variable domain, with the rest obtained from reference TRBV19 and TRBJ2-3, is as follows: DGGITQSPKYLFRKEGQNVTLSCEQNLNHDAMYWYRQDPGQGLRLIYYSQIVNDFQKGDIAEGYSVSREKKESFPLTVTSAQKNPTAFYLCASKQGIWGTDTQYFGPGTRLTVL.

The V and J genes are TRBV5-4 and TRBJ2-7; TCRdb's D call of TRBD1 is untestable without DNA. CDR1 is SGHNT and CDR2 is YYREEE in the germline V gene (reference sequence). This CDR3 comprises 13 residues. CDR3 sequence reads: CASTRDGSYEQYF. Looking up the rest from reference TRBV5-4 and TRBJ2-7 gives the full variable domain: ETGVTQSPTHLIKTRGQQVTLRCSSQSGHNTVSWYQQALGQGPQFIFQYYREEENGRGNFPPRFSGLQFPNYSSELNVNALELDDSALYLCASTRDGSYEQYFGPGTRLTVT.

The chain employs TRBV7-9 and TRBJ2-5; no DNA is available, so the TRBD1 call from TCRdb remains unchecked. Germline CDR1 is SEHNR and CDR2 is FQNEAQ (reference sequence). The CDR3 has 14 amino acids. CDR3 protein: CASSLVTGQETQYF.

The chain combines TRBV30 with TRBJ2-3. The CDR3 extends over 11 amino acids. CDR1 is GTSNPN and CDR2 is SVGIG in the germline V gene (reference sequence). CDR3 protein: CAWSVVDTQYF.

The CDR3 loop is CASSVTGDPFTGELFF. The chain uses TRBV9 and TRBJ2-2; the D call from TCRdb, TRBD1, cannot be confirmed without DNA. Germline V lookup: CDR1 SGDLS, CDR2 YYNGEE. This CDR3 comprises 16 residues.